A selection of T cell receptor beta chains follows, all from one sample in a study of memory B cells and T cells in multiple sclerosis. Measured with immunoSEQ multiplex PCR; TCRdb has only the in-frame clones, and not every one. Of over 10,000 clones in the sample, roughly 81% were seen once. These TCRs' antigens remain unknown. Sequenced input: PBMCs from blood kept in culture. Receptors were obtained from a human donor with multiple sclerosis. CDR3s leave out the opening cysteine and the closing phenylalanine or tryptophan. The D gene is left open where the match is weak.

V gene,D gene,CDR3 protein
TRBV5-4,NA,ASSPGGRTGDEKLF
TRBV5-1,NA,ASSLTGFNDEQY
TRBV9,TRBD1,ASSGTGGQYEQY
TRBV6-6,NA,ASSYYLGRGDYEQY
TRBV7-2,TRBD2,ASSPGFMTSGRRDTQY
TRBV19,TRBD2,ASSLGTSGVGYEQY
TRBV5-1,NA,ASSLGDSTDTQY
TRBV19,NA,ALWREGYT
TRBV12-5,NA,ASGLANTDTQY
TRBV9,TRBD2,ASSVMGGKDNEQF
TRBV5-1,TRBD1,ASSFLRDRGNEQY
TRBV14,NA,ASSQVGSGAFEAF
TRBV6-6,NA,ASSVDKNTEAF
TRBV5-6,TRBD1,ASSSDRGFEQY
TRBV5-1,TRBD2,ASSRSGSGTWDEQF
TRBV18,NA,ASSLDGGPYGYT
TRBV6-4,TRBD1,ASSAAGQAAYNEQF
TRBV6-5,NA,ASRISQGNTEAF
TRBV11-2,NA,ASSLDGTAFNEQF
TRBV19,NA,ASSIGRVTGRTGELF
TRBV5-1,TRBD1,ASSPGQGGNTIY
TRBV27,TRBD1,ASSRQGLNTEAF
TRBV2,NA,ASSAQGRGLGDTQY
TRBV20-1,NA,SASRGNEQY
TRBV18,NA,ASSPKTGYT
TRBV1,NA,TSSQTPPGPVYGYT
TRBV9,NA,ASSVVPTGELF
TRBV5-6,NA,ASSYSMTVGTEAF
TRBV18,TRBD2,ASSPLGLAGVDEQF
TRBV18,TRBD1,ASSPPRGPKGDNEQF
TRBV6-1,TRBD2,ASRRLAGGPETQY
TRBV27,NA,ASSFRVPLTEAF
TRBV5-1,TRBD1,ASSLRTGDAKLF
TRBV4-1,TRBD1,ASRKGQGGGQF
TRBV20-1,NA,SALGLGGYT
TRBV6-6,NA,ASRDSKTYEQY
TRBV9,NA,ASSVVPANTGELF
TRBV30,NA,AWSITGNQPQH
TRBV4-1,TRBD2,ASSQVDQRETSVEQY
TRBV30,TRBD2,AWSVRSRPSGRPGELF
TRBV5-1,TRBD1,ASSPETGQYGYT
TRBV6-5,TRBD2,ASRKTSRGSYEQY
TRBV18,NA,ASSPQASSYGYT
TRBV19,TRBD1,ASNSGGYTGELF
TRBV29-1,NA,SALTGEQF
TRBV6-1,TRBD1,ASSEIPGTGGTEAF
TRBV5-5,TRBD2,ASSLEGLAGQETQY
TRBV13,TRBD1,ASSLGHRRDRHYGYT
TRBV7-8,NA,ASSQNGGPDTQY
TRBV6-5,NA,ASTKTGQNYGYT
TRBV28,TRBD2,ASRAFGLAGGGSEQF
TRBV28,TRBD1,ASRAGGTGYT
TRBV5-1,NA,ASHGASNTGELF
TRBV27,NA,ASSPPSPRNTEAF
TRBV2,TRBD2,ASRELAISYNEQF
TRBV19,TRBD1,ASSPDRVYNEQF
TRBV5-1,NA,ASSLRDSASNEQF
TRBV28,TRBD2,ASSLNRGVAGERETQY
TRBV5-4,TRBD2,ASSPVAGVLTDTQY
TRBV11-2,TRBD2,ASSATGLAGGKDTQY